This T cell receptor beta chain was profiled in a study of blood T cell repertoires in COVID-19. About the research overall: Sources were T cells, B-cell-depleted T cells, or PBMCs; the material itself was cDNA or gDNA.

The CDR3 has 14 amino acids. Germline values: CDR1 SGDLS, CDR2 YYNGEE. V lost 3 bases, J lost 4 bases, and 5 bases stayed unmatched. Using immunoSEQ multiplex PCR, the repertoire was profiled, and TCRdb retains in-frame clones only, with some absent. Seen here are over 90,000 clones, roughly 90% observed once, and the top ten hold 6.2%. Sequencing was carried out using peripheral blood. V gene TRBV9 combines with J gene TRBJ2-5, with 8 bases matching TRBD2. This clonotype was obtained from a human donor in a cohort sampled during active COVID-19. CDR3 DNA: TGTGCCAGCAGCGCCGGGAGGGCCCGAGAGACCCAGTACTTC. This encodes CASSAGRARETQYF.